This TCR beta chain comes out of a study of blood T cell repertoires in COVID-19. As to this clone: One end of the junction is discordant with germline, which a read error may explain.

From germline, CDR1 is SGHRS and CDR2 YFSETQ. The CDR3 runs 17 residues. Sequenced by immunoSEQ multiplex PCR; TCRdb stores in-frame clones only, minus some. The sample lists 51,000 or so clones; around nine tenths were seen once. The chain has TRBV5-1 and TRBJ2-2, with D unresolved. The origin of this receptor is a man older than 75 with active or convalescent COVID-19. Sequencing was performed on peripheral blood. CDR3 in amino acids: CASSLGIGQVGTEELFF. CDR3 DNA sequence: TGCGCCAGCAGCTTGGGAATTGGGCAGGTGGGCACCGAGGAGCTGTTTTTT.